This T cell receptor (beta chain) was retrieved from a study of Graves' ophthalmopathy and Graves' hyperthyroidism. RNA served as the template for amplifying TCR beta CDR3 regions. HTBI primers primed a first-round RT-PCR, and a second-round multiplex PCR followed. MiXCR, run by TCRdb on the multiplex PCR reads, gives a single entry per CDR3 protein. The data show over a million distinct CDR3 sequences, approximately 35% seen once. CDR3 size: 12 residues. V dropped 1 base and J dropped 10 bases, with 10 bases sitting between them. No donor had other autoimmune disease, uncontrolled infection, pregnancy or lactation. In this sample, this clonotype turned up once.

This receptor was identified in an adult man with Graves' hyperthyroidism. The genes are TRBV12-3 or TRBV12-4 and TRBJ1-1; D gene ambiguous. The sequencing input was peripheral blood or thyroid tissue (not recorded which). This CDR3 reads CASSLGGRIAFF. In DNA form, the CDR3 reads TGTGCCAGCAGTTTAGGTGGGAGAATAGCTTTCTTT.